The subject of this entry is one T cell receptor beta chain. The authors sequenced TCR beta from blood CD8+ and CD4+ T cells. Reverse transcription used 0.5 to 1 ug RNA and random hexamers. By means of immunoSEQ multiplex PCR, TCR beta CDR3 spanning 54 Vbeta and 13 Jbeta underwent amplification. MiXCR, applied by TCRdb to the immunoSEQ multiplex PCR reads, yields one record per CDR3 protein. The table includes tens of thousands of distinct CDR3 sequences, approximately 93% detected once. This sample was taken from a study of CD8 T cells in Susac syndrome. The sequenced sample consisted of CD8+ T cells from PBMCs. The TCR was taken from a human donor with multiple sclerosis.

The CDR3 bases are TGCGCCAGCAGCCAGGAAAGGAGACAGGGGGCCTACACAGATACGCAGTATTTT. Its protein product is CASSQERRQGAYTDTQYF. The V call is TRBV4-3, the J call TRBJ2-3, with 10 bases lining up with TRBD1. This CDR3 has 18 amino acids. Per germline, CDR1 LGHNA and CDR2 YSLEER. The trim removed 3 bases at V and 2 bases at J, leaving 11 bases unmatched.